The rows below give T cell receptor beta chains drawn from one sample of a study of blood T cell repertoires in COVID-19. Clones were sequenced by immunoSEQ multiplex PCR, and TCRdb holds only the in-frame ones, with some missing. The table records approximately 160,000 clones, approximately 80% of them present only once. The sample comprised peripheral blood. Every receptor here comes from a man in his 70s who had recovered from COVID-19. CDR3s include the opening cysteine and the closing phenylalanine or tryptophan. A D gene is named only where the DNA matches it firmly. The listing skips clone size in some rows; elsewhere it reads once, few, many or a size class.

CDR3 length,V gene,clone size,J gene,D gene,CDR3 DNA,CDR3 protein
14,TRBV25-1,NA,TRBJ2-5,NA,TGTGCCAGCAGTGAATCCGGAGCGAGGGAGACCCAGTACTTC,CASSESGARETQYF
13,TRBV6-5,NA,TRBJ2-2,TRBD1,TGTGCCAGCAGTCGGACAGGGACCGGGGAGCTGTTTTTT,CASSRTGTGELFF
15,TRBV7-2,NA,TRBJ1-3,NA,TGTGCCAGCAGCTTTGACAGTCACTCTGGAAACACCATATATTTT,CASSFDSHSGNTIYF
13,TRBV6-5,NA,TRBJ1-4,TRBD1,TGTGCCAGCAGCTCAGGACAGGAGGAAAAACTGTTTTTT,CASSSGQEEKLFF
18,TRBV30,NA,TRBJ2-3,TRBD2,TGTGCCTGGAGGAAGGGACTAAGACAGAACCTTTTCACAGATACGCAGTATTTT,CAWRKGLRQNLFTDTQYF
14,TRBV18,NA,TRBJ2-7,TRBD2,TGTGCCAGCTCACCTGCTAGCGGGAGGGACGAGCAGTACTTC,CASSPASGRDEQYF
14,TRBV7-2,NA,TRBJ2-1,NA,TGTGCCAGCAGCTCCCGGGACAAATACAATGAGCAGTTCTTC,CASSSRDKYNEQFF
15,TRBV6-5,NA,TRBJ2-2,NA,TGTGCCAGCTCCAGGGTTTACGACCCAACCGGGGAGCTGTTTTTT,CASSRVYDPTGELFF
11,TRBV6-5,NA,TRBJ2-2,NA,TGTGCGGCGGATAACACCGGGGAGCTGTTTTTT,CAADNTGELFF
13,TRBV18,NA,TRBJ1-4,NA,TGTGCCAGCTCACTCACTAGGAATGAAAAACTGTTTTTT,CASSLTRNEKLFF
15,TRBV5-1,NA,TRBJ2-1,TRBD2,TGCGCCAGCAGCCTTAGCGGGAGCAGTTACAATGAGCAGTTCTTC,CASSLSGSSYNEQFF
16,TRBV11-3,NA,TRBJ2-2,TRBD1,TGTGCCAGCAGTCATCCCGGGACAGGGTACACCGGGGAGCTGTTTTTT,CASSHPGTGYTGELFF
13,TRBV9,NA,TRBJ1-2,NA,TGTGCCAGCAGCGGAGGGACTGAGTATGGCTACACCTTC,CASSGGTEYGYTF
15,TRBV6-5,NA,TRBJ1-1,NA,TGTGCCAGCGGGCGGGTCTCGTACGGGAACACTGAAGCTTTCTTT,CASGRVSYGNTEAFF
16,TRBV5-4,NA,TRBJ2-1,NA,TGTGCCAGCAGCAACATCGAGGGACTCATGTACAATGAGCAGTTCTTC,CASSNIEGLMYNEQFF
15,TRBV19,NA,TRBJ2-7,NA,TGTGCCAGTAGTATAGGGACACAAACCCCCTACGAGCAGTACTTC,CASSIGTQTPYEQYF
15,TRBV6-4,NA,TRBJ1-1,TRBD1,TGTGCCAGCAGATTGACAGGGGGCGCGAACACTGAAGCTTTCTTT,CASRLTGGANTEAFF
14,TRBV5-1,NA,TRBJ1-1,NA,TGCGCCAGCAGCTTACAGTCCTCCGGAACTGAAGCTTTCTTT,CASSLQSSGTEAFF
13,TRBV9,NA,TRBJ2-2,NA,TGTGCCAGCAACCCCCGGGGGACCGGGGAGCTGTTTTTT,CASNPRGTGELFF
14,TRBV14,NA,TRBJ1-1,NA,TGTGCCAGCAGCCAAGAAACGAGGAACACTGAAGCTTTCTTT,CASSQETRNTEAFF
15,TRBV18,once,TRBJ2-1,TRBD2,TGTGCCAGCTCACCAGCGGCTAGCGGGAACAATGAGCAGTTCTTC,CASSPAASGNNEQFF
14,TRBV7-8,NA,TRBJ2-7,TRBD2,TGTGCCAGCAGCTTGGAAGGCGGGAGATCCGAGCAGTACTTC,CASSLEGGRSEQYF
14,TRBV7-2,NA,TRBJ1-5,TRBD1,TGTGCCAGCAGCCCCGGACAGGCGGATCAGCCCCAGCATTTT,CASSPGQADQPQHF
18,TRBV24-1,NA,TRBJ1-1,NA,TGTGCCACCAGTGATTTGGGAAGGGGGGGTTGTGCGAACACTGAAGCTTTCTTT,CATSDLGRGGCANTEAFF
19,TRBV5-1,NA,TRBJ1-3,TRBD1,TGCGCCAGCAGCTTGGGGACAGGGGGCTCCCTCAGCTCTGGAAACACCATATATTTT,CASSLGTGGSLSSGNTIYF
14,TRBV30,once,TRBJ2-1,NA,TGTGCCTGGACAAACGGGGGATCCTACAATGAGCAGTTCTTC,CAWTNGGSYNEQFF
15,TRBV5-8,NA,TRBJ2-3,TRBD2,TGTGCCAGCAGTATGCGACTAGCGGGAGTAGATACGCAGTATTTT,CASSMRLAGVDTQYF
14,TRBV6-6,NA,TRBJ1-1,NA,TGTGCCAGCAGTAACGGACAGATGAACACTGAAGCTTTCTTT,CASSNGQMNTEAFF
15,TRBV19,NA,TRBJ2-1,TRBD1,TGTGCCAGTCGCCAGGACAGGAGCTCCTACAATGAGCAGTTCTTC,CASRQDRSSYNEQFF
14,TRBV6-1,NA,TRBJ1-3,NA,TGTGCCAGCAGTGAAGCCAGTTTCGGAAACACCATATATTTT,CASSEASFGNTIYF
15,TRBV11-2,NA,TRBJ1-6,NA,TGTGCCAGCAGCTTTGGGTCAGGGGTTGATTCACCCCTCCACTTT,CASSFGSGVDSPLHF
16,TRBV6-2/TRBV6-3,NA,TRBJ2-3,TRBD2,TGTGCCAGCAGTTTCATTATAGCGGGAGAATGGGATACGCAGTATTTT,CASSFIIAGEWDTQYF
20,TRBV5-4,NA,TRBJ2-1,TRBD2,TGTGCCAGCAGCTTGCCCCCGGGGACTAGCGGGGCAGGGAGGGGCAATGAGCAGTTCTTC,CASSLPPGTSGAGRGNEQFF
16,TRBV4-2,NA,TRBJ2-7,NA,TGTGCCAGCAGCCCGTCAAGAGGCAGCAGATCCTACGAGCAGTACTTC,CASSPSRGSRSYEQYF
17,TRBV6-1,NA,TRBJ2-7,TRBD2,TGTGCCAGCAGTGAAGCCCTGGGGACTAGCGGACAGGGGGAGCAGTACTTC,CASSEALGTSGQGEQYF